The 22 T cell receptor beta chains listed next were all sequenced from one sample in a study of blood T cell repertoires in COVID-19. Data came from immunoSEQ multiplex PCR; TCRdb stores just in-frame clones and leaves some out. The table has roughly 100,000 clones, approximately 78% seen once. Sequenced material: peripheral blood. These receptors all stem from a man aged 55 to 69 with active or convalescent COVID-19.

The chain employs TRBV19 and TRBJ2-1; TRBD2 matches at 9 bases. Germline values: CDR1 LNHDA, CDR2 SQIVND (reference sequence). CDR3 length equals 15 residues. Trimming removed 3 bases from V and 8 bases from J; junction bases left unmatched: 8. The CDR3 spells CASSMQAGGRHEQFF. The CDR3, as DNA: TGTGCCAGTAGTATGCAAGCGGGAGGACGACATGAGCAGTTCTTC.

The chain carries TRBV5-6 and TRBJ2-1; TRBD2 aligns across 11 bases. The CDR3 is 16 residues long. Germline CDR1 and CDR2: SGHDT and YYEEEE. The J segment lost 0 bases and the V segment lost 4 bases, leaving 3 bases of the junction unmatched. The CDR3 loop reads CASSGTSGSSYNEQFF. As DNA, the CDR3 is TGTGCCAGCAGCGGAACTAGCGGGAGCTCCTACAATGAGCAGTTCTTC.

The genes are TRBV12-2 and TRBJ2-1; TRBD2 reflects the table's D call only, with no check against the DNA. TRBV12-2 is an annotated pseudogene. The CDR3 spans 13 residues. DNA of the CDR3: TGTGCAAGTCGCTCCGATGACGGGAATGAGCAGTTCTTC. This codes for CASRSDDGNEQFF.

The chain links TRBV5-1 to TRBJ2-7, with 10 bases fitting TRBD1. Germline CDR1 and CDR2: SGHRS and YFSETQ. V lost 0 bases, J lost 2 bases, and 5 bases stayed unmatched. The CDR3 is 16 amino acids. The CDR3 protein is CASSLGPGTGAYEQYF. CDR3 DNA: TGCGCCAGCAGCTTGGGCCCCGGGACAGGGGCCTACGAGCAGTACTTC.

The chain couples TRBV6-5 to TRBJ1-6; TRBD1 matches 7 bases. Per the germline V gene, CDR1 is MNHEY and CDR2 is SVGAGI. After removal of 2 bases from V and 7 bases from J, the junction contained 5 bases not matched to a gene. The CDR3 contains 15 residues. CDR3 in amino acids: CASSYEGQINSPLHF. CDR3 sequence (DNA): TGTGCCAGCAGTTACGAGGGACAGATAAATTCACCCCTCCACTTT.

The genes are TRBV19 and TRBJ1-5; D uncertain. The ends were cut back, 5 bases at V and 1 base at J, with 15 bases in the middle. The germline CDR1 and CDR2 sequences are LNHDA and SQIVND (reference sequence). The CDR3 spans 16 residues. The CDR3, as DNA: TGTGCCAGTAGTCCCCCCCGGGGAGTGAGCAATCAGCCCCAGCATTTT. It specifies CASSPPRGVSNQPQHF.

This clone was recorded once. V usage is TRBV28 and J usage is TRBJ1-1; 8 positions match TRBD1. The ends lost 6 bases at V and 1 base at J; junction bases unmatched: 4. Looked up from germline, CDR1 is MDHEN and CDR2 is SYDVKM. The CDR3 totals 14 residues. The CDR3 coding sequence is TGTGCCAGCAGATCCGGACAGGGGAACACTGAAGCTTTCTTT. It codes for CASRSGQGNTEAFF.

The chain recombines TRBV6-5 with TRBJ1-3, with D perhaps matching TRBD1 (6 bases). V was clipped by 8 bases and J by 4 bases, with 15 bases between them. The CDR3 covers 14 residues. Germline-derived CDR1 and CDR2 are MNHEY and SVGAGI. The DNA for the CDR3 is TGTGCCAGCCAAGGGGGTACGGGAGGAAACACCATATATTTT. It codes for CASQGGTGGNTIYF.

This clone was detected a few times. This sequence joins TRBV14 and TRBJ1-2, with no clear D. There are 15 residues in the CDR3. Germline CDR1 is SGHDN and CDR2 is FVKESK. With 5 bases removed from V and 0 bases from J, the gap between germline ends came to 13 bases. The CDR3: CASSFDISANYGYTF. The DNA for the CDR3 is TGTGCCAGCAGCTTCGACATCTCAGCTAACTATGGCTACACCTTC.

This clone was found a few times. CDR3 protein: CARKKGGDRDRGKQETQYF. As DNA, the CDR3 is TGTGCCAGAAAAAAAGGGGGCGACCGGGACAGGGGGAAACAAGAGACCCAGTACTTC. The chain couples TRBV21-1 to TRBJ2-5; TRBD1 is taken as the D call from the table, unchecked against the DNA. TRBV21-1 is noted as a pseudogene. CDR3 length: 19 residues.

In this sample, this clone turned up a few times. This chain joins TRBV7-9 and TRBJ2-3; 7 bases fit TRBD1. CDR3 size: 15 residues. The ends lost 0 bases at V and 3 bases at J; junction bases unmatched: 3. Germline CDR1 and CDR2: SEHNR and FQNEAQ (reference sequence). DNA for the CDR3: TGTGCCAGCAGCTTAGCACAGGGGTCGACAGATACGCAGTATTTT. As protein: CASSLAQGSTDTQYF. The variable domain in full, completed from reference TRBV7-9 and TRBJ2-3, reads DTGVSQNPRHKITKRGQNVTFRCDPISEHNRLYWYRQTLGQGPEFLTYFQNEAQLEKSRLLSDRFSAERPKGSFSTLEIQRTEQGDSAMYLCASSLAQGSTDTQYFGPGTRLTVL.

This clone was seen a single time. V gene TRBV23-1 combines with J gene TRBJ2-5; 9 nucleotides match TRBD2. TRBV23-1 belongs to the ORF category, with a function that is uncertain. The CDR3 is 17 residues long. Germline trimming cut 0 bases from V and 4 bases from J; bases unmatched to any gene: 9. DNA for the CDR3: TGCGCCAGCAGTCAATCGGTTGCGGGAGGGCAAGGAGAGACCCAGTACTTC. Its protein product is CASSQSVAGGQGETQYF.

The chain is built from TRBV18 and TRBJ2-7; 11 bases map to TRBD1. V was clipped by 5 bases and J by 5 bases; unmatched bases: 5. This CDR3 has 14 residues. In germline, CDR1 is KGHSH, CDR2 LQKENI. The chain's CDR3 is CASSEPGQGDEQYF. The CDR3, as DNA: TGTGCCAGCTCAGAGCCGGGACAGGGGGACGAGCAGTACTTC.

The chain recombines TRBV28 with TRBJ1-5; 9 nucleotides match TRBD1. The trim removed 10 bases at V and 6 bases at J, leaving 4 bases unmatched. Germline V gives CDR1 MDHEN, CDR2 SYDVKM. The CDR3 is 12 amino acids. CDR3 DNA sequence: TGTGCCACACAGGGGGCTCGTCAGCCCCAGCATTTT. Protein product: CATQGARQPQHF.

The CDR3 DNA follows: TGCGCCAGCAGCTTTTACGGGAACGACGAGCAGTACGTC. It translates to CASSFYGNDEQYV. The V gene is TRBV5-1, the J gene TRBJ2-7, with a weak D call TRBD2 (5 bases). The germline gives CDR1 SGHRS, CDR2 YFSETQ. The CDR3 loop spans 13 amino acids. With 2 bases removed from V and 5 bases from J, the gap between germline ends came to 11 bases.

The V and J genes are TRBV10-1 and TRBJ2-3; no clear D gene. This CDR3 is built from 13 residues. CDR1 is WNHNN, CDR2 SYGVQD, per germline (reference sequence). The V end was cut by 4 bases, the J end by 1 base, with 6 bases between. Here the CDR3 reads CASSGPGTDTQYF. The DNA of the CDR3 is TGCGCCAGCAGTGGCCCAGGCACAGATACGCAGTATTTT.

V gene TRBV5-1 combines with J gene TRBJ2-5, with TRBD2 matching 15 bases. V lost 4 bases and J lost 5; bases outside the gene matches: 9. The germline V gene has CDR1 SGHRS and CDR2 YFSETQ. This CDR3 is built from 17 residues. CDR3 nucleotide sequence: TGCGCCAGCAGCCTAAACGCTGGGACTAGCGGGGGGGAGACCCAGTACTTC. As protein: CASSLNAGTSGGETQYF.

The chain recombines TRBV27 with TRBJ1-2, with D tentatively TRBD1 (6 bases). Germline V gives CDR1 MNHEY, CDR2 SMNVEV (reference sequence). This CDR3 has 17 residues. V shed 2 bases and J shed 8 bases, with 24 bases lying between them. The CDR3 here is CASSLNVQGLQGRGYTF. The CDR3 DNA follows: TGTGCCAGCAGTTTAAACGTTCAGGGGTTGCAGGGGCGAGGCTACACCTTC.

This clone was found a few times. CDR3 DNA sequence: TGTGCCAGCAGCCCCGAGGGGGGGGCCCTCGGCTACACCTTC. Amino acid sequence: CASSPEGGALGYTF. The chain joins TRBV5-4 to TRBJ1-2; D may be TRBD1 (6 bases). The length of the CDR3 is 14 residues. Trimming stripped 4 bases from V and 8 bases from J, with 18 bases between. Germline CDR1 and CDR2: SGHNT and YYREEE (reference sequence).

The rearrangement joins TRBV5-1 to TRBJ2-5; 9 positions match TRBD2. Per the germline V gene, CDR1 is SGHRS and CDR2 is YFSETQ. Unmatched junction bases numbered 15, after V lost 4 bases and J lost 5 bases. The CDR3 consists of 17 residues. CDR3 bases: TGCGCCAGCAGCCCATTCCGAGGGGCGGGAGGGTCGGAGACCCAGTACTTC. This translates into CASSPFRGAGGSETQYF.

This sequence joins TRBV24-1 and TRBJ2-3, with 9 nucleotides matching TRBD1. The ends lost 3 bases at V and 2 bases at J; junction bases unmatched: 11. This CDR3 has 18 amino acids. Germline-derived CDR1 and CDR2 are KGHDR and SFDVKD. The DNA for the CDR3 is TGTGCCACCAGTGATCCCGGTCTTCGGGACAGGGACACAGATACGCAGTATTTT. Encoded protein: CATSDPGLRDRDTDTQYF.

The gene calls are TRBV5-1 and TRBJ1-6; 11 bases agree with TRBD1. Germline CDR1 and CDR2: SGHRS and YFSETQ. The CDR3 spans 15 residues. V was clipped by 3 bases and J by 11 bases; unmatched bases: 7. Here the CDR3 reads CASSSRTGGNAPLHF. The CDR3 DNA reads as TGCGCCAGCAGCTCCCGGACAGGGGGCAATGCACCCCTCCACTTT.